One and the same sample provided the 2 T cell receptor beta chains below, sequenced in a study of blood T cell repertoires in COVID-19. TCRdb's table, derived via immunoSEQ multiplex PCR, lists solely in-frame clones and lacks some. The data hold 52,000 or so clones, with 90% observed a single time. Sequenced material: peripheral blood. Every receptor here comes from a man aged 45 to 65 with acute or convalescent COVID-19.

Only one count was recorded for this clone. This chain connects TRBV6-6 to TRBJ2-7; the D gene is possibly TRBD2 (9 bases). Germline CDR1 MNHNY, CDR2 SVGAGI (reference sequence). V dropped 8 bases and J dropped 1 base, with 21 bases sitting between them. This CDR3 comprises 16 residues. CDR3: CASSPRGLAGSYEQYF. DNA of the CDR3: TGTGCCAGCTCCCCCAGGGGGCTAGCGGGGTCCTACGAGCAGTACTTC.

This clone was counted once. CDR3 region: CATSDLAGGEDNEQFF. Written as DNA, the CDR3 is TGTGCCACCAGTGACCTAGCGGGAGGAGAGGACAATGAGCAGTTCTTC. The chain uses TRBV24-1 and TRBJ2-1, with 11 bases that match TRBD2. Germline lookup yields CDR1 KGHDR and CDR2 SFDVKD. The CDR3 runs 16 residues. After removal of 4 bases from V and 5 bases from J, the junction contained 6 bases not matched to a gene.